This T cell receptor beta chain derives from a study of blood T cell repertoires in COVID-19 (dated by TCRdb to 2018 to 2021). Concerning the study at large: Samples covering the acute and convalescent phases of COVID-19 were provided by collaborators in the United States, Italy and Spain. The material from the prospective study consisted of cDNA or gDNA derived from T cells, B-cell-depleted T cells, or PBMCs. Deeply sampled blood TCRbeta repertoires from subjects exposed to, actively infected with, or recovered from COVID-19 were included in the dataset. The repertoires were made available in a free public database intended to serve as a resource for research on the immune response to SARS-CoV-2. The samples were drawn from the first 160 participants of the ongoing ImmuneRACE study and from over a thousand subjects provided by 6 global collaborators. The sample metadata nearly always contained a de-identified subject ID, COVID-19 status, age in years and sex. Where available, HLA class I and class II types were obtained from metadata supplied by the sample provider rather than from assay-based typing. Points the paper makes about the study in general: Clinical and demographic metadata were provided uncurated, with the amount varying by source and participant.

Each collaborating institution followed its own protocols to collect whole blood in K2EDTA tubes. Collaborator samples were shipped for TCRbeta analysis as frozen whole blood, isolated PBMCs, or DNA extracted from either sample type. The CDR3 holds 12 amino acids from the cysteine to the phenylalanine. Only the CDR3 region is kept as DNA, spanning 36 bases read in frame from base 1. V is pared back by 1 base and J by 5 bases, with 6 bases lying between the germline termini. Taken from the germline V gene, the CDR1 and CDR2 loops are SGHAT and FQNNGV. The immunoSEQ Assay, a bias-controlled multiplex PCR, was used to amplify TCRbeta CDR3 regions from genomic DNA. In the original analysis: Within the assay, amplification of reference gene primers was used to estimate how many nucleated cells each sample contained. Sequence reads were collapsed and filtered to measure the absolute abundance of every unique TCRbeta CDR3 rearrangement. For each sample, productive Simpson clonality was calculated by taking the square root of Simpson's diversity index across productive rearrangements. Drawn from immuneACCESS, this table holds only the in-frame rearrangements with V and J called that TCRdb kept. Clones are partly lost; checked studies trace under half to an unresolved V gene and leave the rest unexplained. V and J calls and clone size follow that table, whereas D and trimming were derived from the DNA. Across this sample there are 52,000 or so clones, with about 79% seen only once. The ten largest clones add up to nearly 5% of the sample.

Turning to this clone: The antigen it recognizes is unknown. Base qualities are not recorded, but no much larger clone differs from it by a single base.

The V and J segments used are TRBV11-2 and TRBJ2-7; no D gene call is confident. Sequencing input: peripheral blood. The sequence was obtained from a human donor in a cohort sampled during active COVID-19. In nucleotides, the sequence is TGTGCCAGCAGCTTAGTTCTCCACGAGCAGTACTTC. Translation gives CASSLVLHEQYF.